This entry lists 18 T cell receptor beta chains sequenced from one sample in a study of T cells in localized non-small cell lung cancer. Assay used: immunoSEQ multiplex PCR; TCRdb lists only in-frame clones, some missing. The sample comprises around 28,000 clones, 85% to 90% of which are singletons, and about 3.2% rests with the top ten. The sample in question was peripheral blood, obtained before any cancer treatment. All receptors come from a female donor older than 55 with stage I lung adenocarcinoma.

The chain is built from TRBV18 and TRBJ1-1; D uncertain. The germline CDR1 and CDR2 sequences are KGHSH and LQKENI. V lost 2 bases to trimming and J lost 6 bases, with 10 bases between them. The CDR3 has 13 residues. CDR3 sequence: CASSPGSSPEAFF. The CDR3 DNA sequence: TGTGCCAGCTCACCAGGGAGTTCCCCTGAAGCTTTCTTT. Full variable domain (rest looked up from reference TRBV18 and TRBJ1-1): NAGVMQNPRHLVRRRGQEARLRCSPMKGHSHVYWYRQLPEEGLKFMVYLQKENIIDESGMPKERFSAEFPKEGPSILRIQQVVRGDSAAYFCASSPGSSPEAFFGQGTRLTVV.

The V call is TRBV27, the J call TRBJ2-2; TRBD1 agrees at 9 bases. This CDR3 is 19 amino acids long. From germline, CDR1 is MNHEY and CDR2 SMNVEV (reference sequence). Unmatched junction bases numbered 9, after V lost 1 base and J lost 0 bases. CDR3 loop: CASSLFGATGGANTGELFF. As DNA, the CDR3 is TGTGCCAGCAGTTTATTCGGTGCCACAGGGGGCGCGAACACCGGGGAGCTGTTTTTT.

This clone was seen more than once but under ten times. The chain has TRBV5-6 and TRBJ1-1; the D gene is possibly TRBD1 (5 bases). Trimming removed 3 bases from V and 5 bases from J, with 14 bases in between. CDR3 size: 14 residues. Germline V CDR1 and CDR2: SGHDT, YYEEEE. In DNA form, the CDR3 reads TGTGCCAGCAGCTGGCCGGGGGAGGGGACTGAAGCTTTCTTT. It codes for CASSWPGEGTEAFF.

The chain has TRBV30 and TRBJ1-4; 8 bases fit TRBD1. The CDR3 is 14 amino acids. Germline loops: CDR1 GTSNPN, CDR2 SVGIG (reference sequence). The J segment lost 5 bases and the V segment lost 3 bases, leaving 5 bases of the junction unmatched. The CDR3 here is CAWSSTGVNEKLFF. CDR3 nucleotides: TGTGCCTGGAGCTCGACAGGGGTGAATGAAAAACTGTTTTTT.

With respect to this clone: This CDR3 is also generated by other DNA sequences in the sample. The chain couples TRBV28 to TRBJ2-2, with 8 bases matching TRBD2. CDR1 and CDR2 (germline): MDHEN, SYDVKM. CDR3 size: 16 residues. V lost 7 bases, J lost 8 bases, and 15 bases stayed unmatched. The CDR3 DNA follows: TGTGCCAGCACGATGGGGGGCGGGAGGCGGAATGGGGAGCTGTTTTTT. Residues: CASTMGGGRRNGELFF.

The chain uses TRBV5-1 and TRBJ1-1, with D tentatively TRBD1 (6 bases). This CDR3 contains 17 residues. Per germline, CDR1 SGHRS and CDR2 YFSETQ. V was pared by 1 base and J by 2 bases, with 18 bases between. The CDR3: CASSLWGLPLPNTEAFF. DNA of the CDR3: TGCGCCAGCAGCTTGTGGGGGCTGCCGTTACCAAACACTGAAGCTTTCTTT. The full variable domain, rest sourced from reference TRBV5-1 and TRBJ1-1, is KAGVTQTPRYLIKTRGQQVTLSCSPISGHRSVSWYQQTPGQGLQFLFEYFSETQRNKGNFPGRFSGRQFSNSRSEMNVSTLELGDSALYLCASSLWGLPLPNTEAFFGQGTRLTVV.

This sequence joins TRBV5-1 and TRBJ2-1; the match to TRBD2 covers 13 bases. This CDR3 has 15 residues. Per the germline V gene, CDR1 is SGHRS and CDR2 is YFSETQ. Losses at the gene ends were 3 bases for V and 7 bases for J; bases not matched to a gene: 4. The CDR3 here is CASSWTSGSINEQFF. The CDR3 DNA is TGCGCCAGCAGCTGGACTAGCGGGAGTATTAATGAGCAGTTCTTC.

The chain links TRBV28 to TRBJ1-2; TRBD1 aligns across 8 bases. There are 16 residues in the CDR3. Trimming took 3 bases from V and 7 from J; bases not matched to a gene: 13. The germline V gene encodes CDR1 MDHEN and CDR2 SYDVKM. This CDR3 is CASSFTGGGVRTGYTF. CDR3 sequence (DNA): TGTGCCAGCAGTTTCACAGGGGGGGGAGTCCGTACTGGCTACACCTTC.

The CDR3 protein is CASSKIAGAWYEQYF. DNA of the CDR3: TGTGCCAGCAGCAAAATAGCGGGAGCTTGGTACGAGCAGTACTTC. This sequence joins TRBV7-2 and TRBJ2-7; 9 bases match TRBD2. V dropped 5 bases and J dropped 4; count of bases not matched to a gene: 9. Per germline, CDR1 SGHTA and CDR2 FQGNSA. The CDR3 length is 15 residues.

The chain combines TRBV6-5 with TRBJ1-5; TRBD1 aligns across 7 bases. From germline, CDR1 is MNHEY and CDR2 SVGAGI. After removal of 5 bases from V and 4 bases from J, the junction contained 5 bases not matched to a gene. This CDR3 region has 14 residues. Here the CDR3 DNA reads TGTGCCAGCAGTGCCGGGACAGCGAATCAGCCCCAGCATTTT. It encodes CASSAGTANQPQHF.

The chain employs TRBV7-2 and TRBJ2-1, with 10 nucleotides matching TRBD2. This CDR3 has 15 residues. J gave up 8 bases and V 8 bases, and 12 bases lay outside the gene matches. In germline, CDR1 is SGHTA, CDR2 FQGNSA. The CDR3 loop reads CASRPRLAGVYEQFF. CDR3 nucleotide sequence: TGTGCCAGCCGTCCCCGCCTAGCGGGAGTATATGAGCAGTTCTTC.

This clone appeared a few times. The CDR3 nucleotides read TGTGCCAGCAGTTCCCCGGGGACTGCCAATCAGCCCCAGCATTTT. This sequence encodes CASSSPGTANQPQHF. J is TRBJ1-5 and V is TRBV28, with a possible D match to TRBD1 (5 bases). Germline CDR1 reads MDHEN; CDR2 reads SYDVKM. CDR3 size: 15 residues. V gave up 4 bases and J gave up 3 bases, with 13 bases separating them.

The V call is TRBV7-9, the J call TRBJ2-5; D may be TRBD1 (5 bases). Germline-derived CDR1 and CDR2 are SEHNR and FQNEAQ (reference sequence). V shed 1 base and J shed 2 bases, with 5 bases lying between them. This CDR3 has 13 amino acids. This chain's CDR3 is CASSLGQQETQYF. CDR3 coding DNA: TGTGCCAGCAGCTTAGGACAGCAAGAGACCCAGTACTTC.

J is TRBJ2-3 and V is TRBV7-2, with D tentatively TRBD1 (6 bases). This CDR3 has 19 residues. Germline CDR1 SGHTA, CDR2 FQGNSA. Trimming removed 5 bases from V and 3 bases from J, with 27 bases in between. The CDR3 loop is CASSPGSYRTALRTDTQYF. The CDR3 DNA sequence: TGTGCCAGCAGCCCCGGTTCATATAGGACAGCCCTGCGTACAGATACGCAGTATTTT.

This chain connects TRBV10-1 to TRBJ1-1; 9 nucleotides line up with TRBD1. Germline V gene data show CDR1 as WNHNN and CDR2 as SYGVQD (reference sequence). This CDR3 has 13 residues. J lost 5 bases, V lost 4 bases, and 2 bases had no gene match. The CDR3 DNA sequence: TGCGCCAGCAGTGCGGGACAGGGAACTGAAGCTTTCTTT. Amino acids: CASSAGQGTEAFF.

The rearrangement uses TRBV5-1 and TRBJ2-7; 11 bases are shared with TRBD2. Germline V gene data show CDR1 as SGHRS and CDR2 as YFSETQ. Germline trimming cut 2 bases from V and 4 bases from J; bases unmatched to any gene: 5. The CDR3 length is 15 residues. The CDR3 sequence: CASSFTGTSGYEQYF. CDR3 in DNA: TGCGCCAGCAGCTTTACCGGGACTAGCGGTTACGAGCAGTACTTC.

The chain recombines TRBV7-3 with TRBJ2-1; 9 nucleotides agree with TRBD2. J gave up 3 bases and V 5 bases, and 2 bases lay outside the gene matches. There are 14 residues in the CDR3. The germline V gene has CDR1 SGHTA and CDR2 FQGTGA. The CDR3 is CASSRTSDYNEQFF. The DNA for the CDR3 is TGTGCCAGCAGCCGGACTAGCGACTACAATGAGCAGTTCTTC. The full variable domain, with the rest looked up from reference TRBV7-3 and TRBJ2-1, is GAGVSQTPSNKVTEKGKYVELRCDPISGHTALYWYRQSLGQGPEFLIYFQGTGAADDSGLPNDRFFAVRPEGSVSTLKIQRTERGDSAVYLCASSRTSDYNEQFFGPGTRLTVL.

The chain carries TRBV5-1 and TRBJ2-5; 15 bases fit TRBD2. Per germline, CDR1 SGHRS and CDR2 YFSETQ. Trimming cost V 0 bases and J 5 bases; bases outside gene matches: 5. CDR3 length: 17 residues. Here the CDR3 DNA reads TGCGCCAGCAGCTTGGCCGGACTAGCGGGAGGGCGGGAGACCCAGTACTTC. It yields the protein CASSLAGLAGGRETQYF.